This TCR beta chain was sequenced in a study of T-cell reconstitution after alpha-beta-depleted transplantation in children. Study-level points and caveats: High day-60 TCRbeta diversity in some patients came from surviving recipient T cells and thymic progenitors. Most T-cell counts and diversity one year after the transplant came from T cells that were newly produced. The study reportedly traced alpha-beta T cells about two months after transplant to several hundred expanded graft clones.

For TCRbeta, the library was prepared with unique molecular identifiers. TCRdb used MiXCR to reprocess the PCR reads, holding one entry per CDR3 protein. The table has about 58,000 distinct CDR3 sequences, 44% seen once; the top ten hold 98%. This clonotype has a handful of counts. Its antigen is not known. Trimming took off 3 bases at V and 0 bases at J, with 8 bases between the two ends. The CDR3 has 14 residues. The chain uses TRBV12-3 or TRBV12-4 and TRBJ1-1; no definite D call. This TCR was sampled from a male patient aged 10 to 17 who had a stem cell transplant for acute lymphoblastic leukemia, so the T cells may come from the graft donor. Source: PBMCs, mostly from graft donor cells, taken 360 days after TCRalphabeta/CD19-depleted stem cell transplant. The CDR3 reads CASSLRTVNTEAFF. CDR3 bases: TGTGCCAGCAGTTTGCGGACCGTGAACACTGAAGCTTTCTTT.